One sample yielded the 23 T cell receptor beta chains listed below, sequenced in a study of CXCR3-negative and CXCR3-positive naive CD8 T cells. The study's findings and limits: Compared with CXCR3-negative naive cells, CXCR3-positive naive cells showed more hydrophobic TRB CDR3s.

UMI-labeled TRB cDNA libraries were prepared by 5' RACE. For each CDR3 protein, TCRdb gives one entry from its re-call of the 5' RACE reads, without DNA. Its clone listing holds 6,400 or so distinct CDR3 sequences. The antigens these receptors bind are not known. The sequenced sample consisted of naive CXCR3+ CD8+ T cells from blood. Subset in this sample: CD45RO-CCR7+CD27+CD95- naive CD8+ T cells expressing CXCR3 (TNR3+). The receptors shown here come from a human donor in good health. Some clones in this sample may be carry-over from other donors' samples.

The V gene is TRBV5-1, the J gene TRBJ2-7; TCRdb calls TRBD1, which cannot be checked without DNA. In germline, CDR1 is SGHRS, CDR2 YFSETQ. CDR3 length equals 15 residues. The CDR3 region is CASSLPAGNAYEQYF.

The CDR3 sequence is CASSQEPGQPFPNTEAFF. The chain couples TRBV23-1 to TRBJ1-1; without DNA, the TCRdb call of TRBD1 cannot be checked. TRBV23-1 is known as an ORF, though its function is uncertain. This CDR3 is built from 18 residues.

Its frequency marks this clonotype as medium-sized. The chain carries TRBV6-5 and TRBJ2-2; there is no DNA to check the TCRdb D call of TRBD2. This CDR3 contains 16 residues. Germline CDR1 is MNHEY and CDR2 is SVGAGI. The CDR3 sequence: CASSSAGGRDTGELFF.

This clonotype shows up as medium-sized by frequency. The chain combines TRBV20-1 with TRBJ2-7; no DNA is available, so the TRBD2 call from TCRdb remains unchecked. There are 13 residues in the CDR3. Germline assignment: CDR1 DFQATT and CDR2 SNEGSKA (reference sequence). The chain's CDR3 is CSAVTRTSYEQYF.

In terms of frequency, this clonotype is medium-sized (0.01 to 0.1%). The chain combines TRBV5-1 with TRBJ2-7; TCRdb selects TRBD1, and the lack of DNA leaves this call unchecked. CDR1 is SGHRS, CDR2 YFSETQ, per germline. The CDR3 is made up of 15 amino acids. This chain's CDR3 is CASSLAGESTYEQYF.

V is TRBV28 and J is TRBJ2-7; TCRdb gives TRBD1 as the D gene, but with no DNA this cannot be confirmed. The CDR3 is 14 residues long. Germline loops: CDR1 MDHEN, CDR2 SYDVKM. The CDR3 sequence is CASVPVTGSYEQYF.

The chain combines TRBV11-1 with TRBJ2-1; no DNA is available, so the TRBD1 call from TCRdb remains unchecked. This CDR3 region has 14 residues. The germline gives CDR1 SGHAT, CDR2 FQDESV (reference sequence). The CDR3: CASSGGGVGDEQFF. The full variable domain, its missing parts supplied by reference TRBV11-1 and TRBJ2-1, is EAEVAQSPRYKITEKSQAVAFWCDPISGHATLYWYRQILGQGPELLVQFQDESVVDDSQLPKDRFSAERLKGVDSTLKIQPAELGDSAMYLCASSGGGVGDEQFFGPGTRLTVL.

The chain uses TRBV14 and TRBJ2-1; with no DNA, the TCRdb D assignment of TRBD2 cannot be verified. Germline values: CDR1 SGHDN, CDR2 FVKESK. This CDR3 region has 16 residues. The CDR3 protein is CASSHMLAGGSNEQFF.

The J gene is TRBJ2-7, the V gene TRBV7-9; the TCRdb D gene call, TRBD1, has no DNA to confirm it. Germline-derived CDR1 and CDR2 are SEHNR and FQNEAQ (reference sequence). The CDR3 is 15 residues long. CDR3 residues: CASSLVGTGDYEQYF.

This clonotype is deemed medium-sized by its frequency. The J gene is TRBJ2-1, the V gene TRBV6-5; checking the TCRdb D call of TRBD1 is not possible without DNA. Germline loops: CDR1 MNHEY, CDR2 SVGAGI. This CDR3 is 15 amino acids long. This CDR3 is CASSYNTGRGTEQFF.

The genes are TRBV6-5 and TRBJ1-5; TCRdb designates TRBD1, a call that cannot be tested without DNA. From germline, CDR1 is MNHEY and CDR2 SVGAGI. The CDR3 totals 15 residues. The CDR3 loop is CASSYSMGAHQPQHF.

In terms of frequency, this clonotype is medium-sized. The genes are TRBV7-8 and TRBJ2-7; no DNA is available, so the TRBD1 call from TCRdb remains unchecked. Germline V CDR1 and CDR2: SGHVS, FQNEAQ. The CDR3 spans 17 residues. The CDR3: CASSGFEKNRGSYEQYF.

The V call is TRBV21-1, the J call TRBJ1-2. TRBV21-1 is reported as a pseudogene. CDR3 length: 12 amino acids. CDR3: CASSKGHSGYTF.

This chain joins TRBV6-1 and TRBJ2-5; TCRdb's D call of TRBD1 is untestable without DNA. The germline gives CDR1 MNHNS, CDR2 SASEGT. The CDR3 extends over 12 amino acids. CDR3 amino acids: CASRGGFETQYF.

The chain carries TRBV25-1 and TRBJ2-7; TCRdb reports TRBD1, a call that lacks DNA to check it against. The CDR3 length is 13 residues. Germline V gene data show CDR1 as MGHDK and CDR2 as SYGVNS. The CDR3 spells CASSAGYVDEQYF.

The chain uses TRBV7-9 and TRBJ1-3. CDR1 and CDR2 (germline): SEHNR, FQNEAQ (reference sequence). The CDR3 contains 16 residues. The chain's CDR3 is CASSLGTKSSGNTIYF.

The chain uses TRBV4-3 and TRBJ2-1; TCRdb indicates TRBD2, and absent DNA this call remains unverified. The CDR3 loop spans 16 amino acids. Germline V CDR1 and CDR2: LGHNA, YSLEER. CDR3 sequence: CASSQDRGLADNEQFF.

In terms of frequency, this clonotype is medium-sized. The chain's CDR3 is CSVALAGGPEQFF. The rearrangement uses TRBV29-1 and TRBJ2-1; the D call of TRBD2 rests on TCRdb alone, since no DNA is present to check it. CDR1 is SQVTM and CDR2 is ANQGSEA in the germline V gene. The CDR3 is 13 residues long.

CDR3 region: CASDGTRVYEQFF. The genes are TRBV7-9 and TRBJ2-1; TCRdb calls TRBD2, which cannot be checked without DNA. This CDR3 is 13 amino acids long. CDR1 and CDR2 from the germline V gene are SEHNR and FQNEAQ (reference sequence).

V and J are TRBV24-1 and TRBJ1-2; there is no DNA to check the TCRdb D call of TRBD1. There are 14 residues in the CDR3. The germline V gene encodes CDR1 KGHDR and CDR2 SFDVKD. The CDR3 reads CATSDQDRGYGYTF.

This chain links TRBV4-1 with TRBJ2-3; the D call of TRBD2 rests on TCRdb alone, since no DNA is present to check it. The CDR3 extends over 15 amino acids. From germline, CDR1 is MGHRA and CDR2 YSYEKL. CDR3 protein: CASSQELAGGLAQYF.

The chain links TRBV29-1 to TRBJ2-7; the D call of TRBD1 rests on TCRdb alone, since no DNA is present to check it. The CDR3 loop spans 14 amino acids. From germline, CDR1 is SQVTM and CDR2 ANQGSEA. CDR3 in amino acids: CSVAARGSTYEQYF.

This chain joins TRBV29-1 and TRBJ2-7; TCRdb's D gene call, TRBD1, goes unchecked for lack of DNA. CDR1 is SQVTM and CDR2 is ANQGSEA in the germline V gene. CDR3 length: 13 amino acids. The CDR3 sequence is CSVCRVNTDEQYF.